This record covers a single T cell receptor (beta chain). What it recognizes is unknown. The entry originates in a study of glioma-infiltrating T cells. For the study at large: Low-grade gliomas were grade II; glioblastomas were grade IV at initial diagnosis. Target coverage was about 4.5- to 11-fold for roughly one million blood T cells. The study, taken as a whole, reports: A blood CDR3 motif signature was depleted in highly divergent patients. Tissue-blood divergence was below expectation in non-neoplastic patients, above in gliomas.

V was clipped by 6 bases and J by 4 bases, with 10 bases between them. The CDR3 extends over 13 amino acids. Using RNA template, CDR3s of TCR alpha and beta were amplified with iRepertoire arm-PCR. TCRdb re-analysed the multiplex PCR reads in MiXCR, keeping a single row per CDR3 protein. The table includes 300,000 to 400,000 distinct CDR3 sequences, 41% detected once. The specimen was glioma tissue, nonneoplastic brain tissue, or PBMCs (not recorded which). This chain joins TRBV12-3 or TRBV12-4 and TRBJ2-1, with D uncertain. This TCR was recovered from a human donor with low-grade glioma or glioblastoma, undergoing nonglioma brain surgery, or in good health (not recorded which). This CDR3 is CASRKRPYNEQFF. CDR3 nucleotide sequence: TGTGCCAGCAGGAAACGTCCATACAATGAGCAGTTCTTC.